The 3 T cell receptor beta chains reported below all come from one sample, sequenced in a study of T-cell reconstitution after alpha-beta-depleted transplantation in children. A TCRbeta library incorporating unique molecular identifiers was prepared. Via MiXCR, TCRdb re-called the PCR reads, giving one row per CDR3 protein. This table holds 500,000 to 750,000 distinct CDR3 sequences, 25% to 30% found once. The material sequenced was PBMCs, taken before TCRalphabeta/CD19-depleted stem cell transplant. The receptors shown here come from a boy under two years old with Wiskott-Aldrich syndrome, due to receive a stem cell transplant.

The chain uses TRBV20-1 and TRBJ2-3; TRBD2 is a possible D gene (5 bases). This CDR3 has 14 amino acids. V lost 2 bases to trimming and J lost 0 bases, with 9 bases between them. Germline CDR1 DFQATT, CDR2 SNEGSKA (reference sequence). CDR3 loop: CSARRRPSTDTQYF. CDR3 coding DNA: TGCAGTGCTAGAAGGAGGCCCAGCACAGATACGCAGTATTTT.

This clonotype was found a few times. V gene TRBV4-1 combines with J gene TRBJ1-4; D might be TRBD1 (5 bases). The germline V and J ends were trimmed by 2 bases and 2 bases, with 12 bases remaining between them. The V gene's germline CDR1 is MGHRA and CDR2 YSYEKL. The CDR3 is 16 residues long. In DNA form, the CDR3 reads TGCGCCAGCAGCCAACGGGGACCTGCGACTAATGAAAAACTGTTTTTT. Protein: CASSQRGPATNEKLFF.

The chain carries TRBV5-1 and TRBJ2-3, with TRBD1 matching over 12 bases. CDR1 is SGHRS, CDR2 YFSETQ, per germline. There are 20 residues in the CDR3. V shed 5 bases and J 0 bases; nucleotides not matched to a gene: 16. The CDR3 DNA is TGCGCCAGCAGATTCAATACCGGGACAGGGGGCCTGGGTAGCACAGATACGCAGTATTTT. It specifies CASRFNTGTGGLGSTDTQYF.